This T cell receptor (beta chain) was found in a study of shared clonotypes between healthy human individuals. General study findings and limits: Lower generation probabilities were found for non-shared clonotypes than for those shared by all four donors. Some naive CD4 clonotypes, about 5%, turned up in common across a few donors.

The CDR3 runs to 14 residues. V gave up 0 bases and J gave up 4 bases; unmatched junction bases: 1. Germline lookup yields CDR1 MNHEY and CDR2 SVGAGI. Some clones are missing from TCRdb's copy, which holds only in-frame ones; the method was immunoSEQ multiplex PCR. The top ten clones hold roughly 1.1% of a sample with about 2 million clones, about 95% of them seen once. As for this clone: Its antigen is still unknown. This same CDR3 is encoded by further DNA sequences in the sample.

Terminally differentiated effector memory CD45RA+ cells were excluded by CCR7 positive selection of CD45RO-negative cells. The chain has TRBV6-5 and TRBJ2-5; TRBD2 matches at 8 bases. Sequenced material: naive CD8+ T cells sorted from blood. The sequence was obtained from a man aged 18 to 29 in good health. CDR3 residues: CASSYSLAGETQYF. CDR3 in DNA: TGTGCCAGCAGTTACTCCCTAGCGGGAGAGACCCAGTACTTC.